This T cell receptor beta chain stems from a study of patients and donors after allogeneic stem cell transplantation. TCRdb called the RT-PCR reads again in MiXCR, with one record for every CDR3 protein. The sample yields about 74,000 distinct CDR3 sequences, about a quarter seen once. The receptor comes from a human donor who was either an allogeneic HSCT recipient or a stem cell or donor lymphocyte infusion donor (not recorded which). It is not recorded whose cells these are; they may come from a transplant donor. Material: blood, either unsorted or a sorted T cell fraction (not recorded which).

DNA for the CDR3: TGTGCCACCAGCAGTTCCGGGACTATCCGATACAATGAGCAGTTCTTC. It translates to CATSSSGTIRYNEQFF. This chain joins TRBV15 and TRBJ2-1; 7 positions agree with TRBD2. Germline-derived CDR1 and CDR2 are LNHNV and YYDKDF (reference sequence). This CDR3 comprises 16 residues. V lost 3 bases, J lost 4 bases, and 9 bases stayed unmatched.